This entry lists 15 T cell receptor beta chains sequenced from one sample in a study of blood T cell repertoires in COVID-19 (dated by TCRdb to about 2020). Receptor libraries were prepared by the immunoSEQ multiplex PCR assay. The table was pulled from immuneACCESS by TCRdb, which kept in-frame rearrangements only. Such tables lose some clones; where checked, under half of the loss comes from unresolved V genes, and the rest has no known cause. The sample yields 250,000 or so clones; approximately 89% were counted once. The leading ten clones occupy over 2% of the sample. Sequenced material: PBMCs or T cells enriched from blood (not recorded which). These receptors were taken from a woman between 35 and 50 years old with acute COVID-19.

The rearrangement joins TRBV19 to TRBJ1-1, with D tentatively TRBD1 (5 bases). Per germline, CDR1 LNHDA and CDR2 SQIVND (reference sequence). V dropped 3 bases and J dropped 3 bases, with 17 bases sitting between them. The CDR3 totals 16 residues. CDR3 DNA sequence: TGTGCCAGTAGTATTGGAGTAGGAGGGGCCCACACTGAAGCTTTCTTT. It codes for CASSIGVGGAHTEAFF.

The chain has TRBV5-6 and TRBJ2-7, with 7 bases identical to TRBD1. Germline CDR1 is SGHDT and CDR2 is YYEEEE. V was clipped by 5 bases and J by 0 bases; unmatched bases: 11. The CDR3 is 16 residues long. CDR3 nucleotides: TGTGCCAGCAGGGAAACCGGGACAGCGAGCTCCTACGAGCAGTACGTC. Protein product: CASRETGTASSYEQYV.

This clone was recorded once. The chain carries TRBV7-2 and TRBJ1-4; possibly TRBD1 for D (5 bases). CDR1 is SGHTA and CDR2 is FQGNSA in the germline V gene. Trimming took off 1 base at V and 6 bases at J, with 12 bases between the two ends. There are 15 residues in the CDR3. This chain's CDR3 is CASSLVGGRHEKLFF. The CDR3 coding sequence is TGTGCCAGCAGCTTAGTCGGGGGACGACATGAAAAACTGTTTTTT.

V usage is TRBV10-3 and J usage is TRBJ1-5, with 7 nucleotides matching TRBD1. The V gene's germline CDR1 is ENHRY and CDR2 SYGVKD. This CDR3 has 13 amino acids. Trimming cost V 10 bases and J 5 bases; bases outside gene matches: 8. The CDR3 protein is CATEGARDQPQHF. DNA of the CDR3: TGTGCCACCGAGGGGGCGCGGGATCAGCCCCAGCATTTT.

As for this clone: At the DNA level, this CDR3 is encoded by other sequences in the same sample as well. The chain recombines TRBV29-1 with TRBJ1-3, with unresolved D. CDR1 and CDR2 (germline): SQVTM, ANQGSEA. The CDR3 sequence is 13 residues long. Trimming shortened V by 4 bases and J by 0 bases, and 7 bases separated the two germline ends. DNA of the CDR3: TGCAGCGTTGGACTTAGCTCTGGAAACACCATATATTTT. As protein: CSVGLSSGNTIYF.

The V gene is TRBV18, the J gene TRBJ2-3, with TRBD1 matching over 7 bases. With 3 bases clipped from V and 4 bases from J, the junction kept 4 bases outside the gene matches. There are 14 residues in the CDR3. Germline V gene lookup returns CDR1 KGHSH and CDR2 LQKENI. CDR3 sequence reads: CASSPDRRSDTQYF. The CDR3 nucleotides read TGTGCCAGCTCACCGGACAGGCGCTCAGATACGCAGTATTTT.

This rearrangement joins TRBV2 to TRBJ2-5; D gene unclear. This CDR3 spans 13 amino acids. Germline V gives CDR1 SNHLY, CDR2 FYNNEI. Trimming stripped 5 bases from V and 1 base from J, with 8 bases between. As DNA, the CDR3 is TGTGCCAGCAGTAGAGAGCTCCAAGAGACCCAGTACTTC. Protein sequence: CASSRELQETQYF.

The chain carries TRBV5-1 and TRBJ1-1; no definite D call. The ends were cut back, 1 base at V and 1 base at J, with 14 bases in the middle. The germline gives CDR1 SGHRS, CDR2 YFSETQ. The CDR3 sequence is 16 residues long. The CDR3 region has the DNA TGCGCCAGCAGCTTGTGGGCGGGAGCTGAGAACACTGAAGCTTTCTTT. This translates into CASSLWAGAENTEAFF.

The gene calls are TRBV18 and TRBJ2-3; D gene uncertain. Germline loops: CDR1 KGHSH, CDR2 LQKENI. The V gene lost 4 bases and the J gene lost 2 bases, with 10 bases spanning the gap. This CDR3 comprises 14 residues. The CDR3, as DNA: TGTGCCAGCTCACGCTCCGGTCTCACAGATACGCAGTATTTT. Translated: CASSRSGLTDTQYF.

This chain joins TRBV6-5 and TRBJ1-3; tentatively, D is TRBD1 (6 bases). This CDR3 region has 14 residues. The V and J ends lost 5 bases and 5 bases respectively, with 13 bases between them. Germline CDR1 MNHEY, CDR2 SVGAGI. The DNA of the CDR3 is TGTGCCAGCAGTCTTGACAGGTTGAGAAACACCATATATTTT. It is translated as CASSLDRLRNTIYF.

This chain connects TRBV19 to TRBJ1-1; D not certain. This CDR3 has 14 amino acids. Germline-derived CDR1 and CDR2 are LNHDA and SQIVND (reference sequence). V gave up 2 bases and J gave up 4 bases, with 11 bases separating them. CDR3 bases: TGTGCCAGTAGTATACTAGGGAGAGGCACTGAAGCTTTCTTT. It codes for CASSILGRGTEAFF.

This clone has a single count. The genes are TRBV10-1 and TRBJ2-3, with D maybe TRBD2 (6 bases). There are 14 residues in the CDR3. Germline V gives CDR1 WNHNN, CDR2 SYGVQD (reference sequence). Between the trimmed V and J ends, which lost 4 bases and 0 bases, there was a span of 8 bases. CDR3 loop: CASSVAGSTDTQYF. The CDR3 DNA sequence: TGCGCCAGCAGTGTCGCGGGGAGCACAGATACGCAGTATTTT.

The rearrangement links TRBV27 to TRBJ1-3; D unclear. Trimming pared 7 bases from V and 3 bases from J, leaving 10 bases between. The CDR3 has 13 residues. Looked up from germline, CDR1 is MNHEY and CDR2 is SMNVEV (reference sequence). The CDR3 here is CASKSWLGNTIYF. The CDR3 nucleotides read TGTGCCAGCAAGTCGTGGCTTGGAAACACCATATATTTT.

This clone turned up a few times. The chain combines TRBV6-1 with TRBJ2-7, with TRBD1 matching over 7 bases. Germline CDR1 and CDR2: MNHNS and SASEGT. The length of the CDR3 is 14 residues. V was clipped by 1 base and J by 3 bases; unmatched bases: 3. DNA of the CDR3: TGTGCCAGCAGTGAAGGCTCAGGGGGCTACGAGCAGTACTTC. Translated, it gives CASSEGSGGYEQYF.

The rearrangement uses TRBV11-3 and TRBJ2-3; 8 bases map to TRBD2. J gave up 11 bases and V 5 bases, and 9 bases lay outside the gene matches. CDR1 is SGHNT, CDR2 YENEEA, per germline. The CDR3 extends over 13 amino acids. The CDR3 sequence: CASSASTSGRQYF. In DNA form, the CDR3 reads TGTGCCAGCAGCGCAAGTACTAGCGGAAGGCAGTATTTT.